The 2 T cell receptor beta chains in this list originate from one sample, sequenced in a study of T cells in Graves' hyperthyroidism and ophthalmopathy. TCR beta CDR3 sequences were amplified from RNA transcripts. First-round RT-PCR of the TCR CDR3 relied on the HTBI primer set. A single record per CDR3 protein comes from TCRdb applying MiXCR to the multiplex PCR reads. Of 550,000 to 600,000 distinct CDR3 sequences listed, approximately 15% are singletons. Material for sequencing was blood. The receptors here all came from a woman aged 18 to 35 with Graves' ophthalmopathy.

CDR3 coding DNA: TGCGCCAGCAGCCAAGATGCAGTAGCGAGAACGGGGGAGCAGTTCTTC. Its protein is CASSQDAVARTGEQFF. This chain links TRBV4-3 with TRBJ2-1; D is possibly TRBD2 (5 bases). Germline V lookup: CDR1 LGHNA, CDR2 YSLEER. This CDR3 has 16 residues. V was cut by 0 bases and J by 10 bases, with 19 bases left in between.

This clonotype has ten or more counts. V gene TRBV27 combines with J gene TRBJ1-2; D possibly corresponds to TRBD1 (6 bases). The CDR3 is made up of 14 amino acids. Trimming left V 3 bases short and J 1 base short, with 9 bases between. Germline-derived CDR1 and CDR2 are MNHEY and SMNVEV (reference sequence). CDR3 in amino acids: CASSFGTNNYGYTF. The CDR3 DNA reads TGTGCCAGCAGTTTTGGGACAAATAACTATGGCTACACCTTC.